This TCR beta chain was identified in a study of human T cells and chemical hapten exposure. Ten or more counts support this clonotype. Its antigen is unidentified. The time point was: patch test 2, 6 weeks after DPC sensitization. Treatment of the sample: therapeutic diphenylcyclopropenone sensitization with weekly scalp DPC. A single record per CDR3 protein comes from TCRdb applying MiXCR to the RACE reads. This table holds 96,000 or so distinct CDR3 sequences, over 7.5% found once. Findings and limits, study-wide: Expanded TCR sets contained significantly more large CDR3 similarity clusters than controls.

The junction had 4 bases not matched to a gene; V was cut back by 5 bases and J by 0 bases. The CDR3 extends over 15 amino acids. CDR1 and CDR2 (germline): DFQATT, SNEGSKA (reference sequence). This receptor was identified in a woman in her 40s with alopecia areata. Some clones in this sample may be carry-over from other donors' samples. V usage is TRBV20-1 and J usage is TRBJ2-3, with 11 bases identical to TRBD2. The starting material was whole blood, obtained in connection with sensitization to the hapten diphenylcyclopropenone (DPC). CDR3 sequence (DNA): TGCAGTGCTCATAGGACTAGCGGGAGCACAGATACGCAGTATTTT. Translated, it gives CSAHRTSGSTDTQYF.